The entry below describes one T cell receptor beta chain. This clone was seen a single time. The antigen it binds to is not known. Base-call qualities are not available, and no considerably larger clone is one nucleotide away. Genomic DNA was extracted from sorted cells for sequencing of the TCRbeta CDR3 region. The immunoSEQ Assay was used for sequencing of TCRbeta CDR3 regions. TCRdb obtained this table from immuneACCESS and retained in-frame rearrangements with V and J assigned. These tables miss some clones; where compared with another copy, unresolved V genes account for less than half of the shortfall, and the remainder is unexplained. The sample table records about 79,000 clones; 88% of these occur just once. Of the sample, 4.1% falls within the top ten clones. From the cysteine through the phenylalanine, the CDR3 covers 14 amino acids. Only the CDR3 DNA stays, 42 bases, in frame from base 1. V trim: 5 bases; J trim: 4 bases; unmatched bases: 8. The CDR1 and CDR2 encoded by the germline V gene are SQVTM and ANQGSEA.

The trial excluded patients who had a history of autoimmune disease or who were on systemic immunosuppression. Peripheral blood for TCR sequencing was drawn from every dose cohort at baseline, at cycle 4 day 1 and at cycle 7 day 1. The samples were drawn from a first-in-human, open-label, multicenter phase I dose-escalation trial of ivuxolimab. Adults with locally advanced or metastatic melanoma, renal cell, hepatocellular, or head and neck squamous cell carcinoma were enrolled in the trial. Before TCR sequencing, CD4+ T cells and CD8+ T cells were sorted from peripheral blood as separate populations. This specimen belongs to a study of OX40 agonist ivuxolimab in advanced cancers. The study in broad terms: The costimulatory receptor OX40 (CD134) was targeted by ivuxolimab, a fully human IgG2 agonistic monoclonal antibody. Partial responses occurred in three dose-escalation patients, of whom one had hepatocellular carcinoma and two had cutaneous melanoma. Of the 50 to 55 dose-escalation patients, hepatocellular carcinoma was present in about 20, melanoma in some 15, renal cell carcinoma in 9 and head and neck cancer in 9. Intravenous ivuxolimab was administered to patients every 2 weeks at six dose levels: 0.01, 0.1, 0.3, 1.5, 3 and 10 mg/kg. The dose-escalation cohort was about 87% male with a mean age of approximately 59 years, ranging from 23 to 79. Peripheral TCRbeta sequencing was intended to test whether TCR sequence diversity was altered and clonal T-cell expansion was caused by ivuxolimab. The monotherapy dose-escalation portion (N of about 52 patients) of the phase I ivuxolimab trial is reported in the paper. Patients were allowed to have had prior anti-PD-1, anti-PD-L1 or anti-CTLA-4 therapy, and 30% to 50% of the dose-escalation patients had previously received checkpoint inhibitors.

What the work shows at the level of the full study, not this receptor alone: On average, CD8+ T cells showed more expanded clones than CD4+ T cells after ivuxolimab. In the 0.1-3.0 mg/kg groups, partial responders had among the lowest normalized peripheral clonal expansion, particularly in CD8+ T cells. Low levels of normalized T-cell clonal expansion were also seen in some patients who did not respond. At doses of 0.1 to 3.0 mg/kg, clonal expansion of both CD4+ and CD8+ T cells in blood was seen between baseline and week 6. Which antigens the clonally expanded peripheral T cells were specific for was not determined.

The source of this sequence is an adult with an advanced solid tumor such as melanoma, head and neck, liver or kidney cancer. The starting material was CD4+ or CD8+ T cells sorted from blood, obtained in a trial of the OX40 agonist ivuxolimab. This receptor chain uses TRBV29-1 and TRBJ2-1; TRBD1 lines up with 7 middle nucleotides. Here is the DNA: TGCAGCGTTAGTCCGGGACAGCCTTACAATGAGCAGTTCTTC. It translates to CSVSPGQPYNEQFF.